These T cell receptor beta chains were read from a single sample in a study of shared clonotypes between healthy human individuals. Repertoires were generated with immunoSEQ multiplex PCR, while TCRdb's copy carries only in-frame clones and drops some. The sample carries under 2.5 million clones, just under 95% recorded once. The source material was naive CD4+ T cells from PBMCs. All receptors derive from a man aged 18 to 30 in good health. Some clones in this sample may be carry-over from other donors' samples. CDR3s include the opening cysteine and the closing phenylalanine or tryptophan. D genes are given only for firm matches. The size field is filled for only some rows; it gives once, few, many or a size class.

v_gene: TRBV4-2
d_gene: -
j_gene: TRBJ1-1
abundance: once
CDR3aa: CATRTPNTEAFF
CDR3nt: TGTGCCACTCGGACTCCAAACACTGAAGCTTTCTTT

v_gene: TRBV29-1
d_gene: -
j_gene: TRBJ1-1
abundance: -
CDR3aa: CSVRGADTEAFF
CDR3nt: TGCAGCGTTCGAGGGGCAGACACTGAAGCTTTCTTT

v_gene: TRBV6-1
d_gene: TRBD2
j_gene: TRBJ2-1
abundance: -
CDR3aa: CASKGTSYNEQFF
CDR3nt: TGTGCCAGCAAGGGGACTAGCTACAATGAGCAGTTCTTC

v_gene: TRBV27
d_gene: TRBD2
j_gene: TRBJ2-7
abundance: -
CDR3aa: CASCRLAGVGYEQYF
CDR3nt: TGTGCCAGCTGCCGACTAGCGGGAGTAGGGTACGAGCAGTACTTC

v_gene: TRBV28
d_gene: TRBD2
j_gene: TRBJ2-7
abundance: -
CDR3aa: CASSSLIAGWSYEQYF
CDR3nt: TGTGCCAGCAGTTCCCTCATAGCGGGATGGTCCTACGAGCAGTACTTC

v_gene: TRBV20-1
d_gene: -
j_gene: TRBJ2-3
abundance: -
CDR3aa: CSRSSADTQYF
CDR3nt: TGCAGTCGATCTAGCGCAGATACGCAGTATTTT

v_gene: TRBV6-6
d_gene: TRBD1
j_gene: TRBJ2-5
abundance: -
CDR3aa: CASSWGTGVGETQYF
CDR3nt: TGTGCCAGCAGCTGGGGGACAGGGGTTGGGGAGACCCAGTACTTC

v_gene: TRBV11-2
d_gene: TRBD1
j_gene: TRBJ2-7
abundance: -
CDR3aa: CASSLRQGSGEQYF
CDR3nt: TGTGCCAGCAGCTTAAGACAGGGTTCGGGAGAGCAGTACTTC

v_gene: TRBV2
d_gene: -
j_gene: TRBJ2-5
abundance: -
CDR3aa: CASTPLTRETQYF
CDR3nt: TGTGCCAGCACCCCCTTGACTCGGGAGACCCAGTACTTC

v_gene: TRBV2
d_gene: TRBD1
j_gene: TRBJ1-1
abundance: -
CDR3aa: CASGTGFEAFF
CDR3nt: TGTGCCAGCGGGACAGGGTTTGAAGCTTTCTTT

v_gene: TRBV5-1
d_gene: TRBD2
j_gene: TRBJ2-3
abundance: -
CDR3aa: CASSLLAGADTQYF
CDR3nt: TGCGCCAGCAGCTTACTAGCGGGAGCAGATACGCAGTATTTT

v_gene: TRBV2
d_gene: TRBD1
j_gene: TRBJ1-1
abundance: -
CDR3aa: CASRVTGDTTEAFF
CDR3nt: TGTGCCAGCAGGGTCACAGGGGACACTACTGAAGCTTTCTTT